The clone carrying this TCR beta chain was recorded once. Antigen: not known. The PCR made use of 60 Vbeta and 13 Jbeta primers. Assay used: immunoSEQ multiplex PCR; TCRdb lists only in-frame clones, some missing. The table includes 150,000 to 200,000 clones, about four fifths detected once. The donors, nominally healthy at sampling, likely had unrecorded immune exposures. These data originate in a study of cytomegalovirus exposure and HLA in healthy donors. Whole-study findings and limits: Most CMV-associated TCR beta chains appeared HLA-restricted in a later analysis. Later analysis identified a missense DCLRE1C variant that was linked to TCR beta V- and J-gene trimming. When presence/absence was analysed, sequencing depth was taken to be roughly uniform across donors.

Germline lookup yields CDR1 MGHRA and CDR2 YSYEKL. Trimming took off 1 base at V and 0 bases at J, with 12 bases between the two ends. The length of the CDR3 is 17 residues. The sequenced material came from PBMCs. This receptor was identified in a woman aged 18-35 years in good health and CMV-seronegative. The chain combines TRBV4-1 with TRBJ2-2; maybe TRBD1 (6 bases). This CDR3 reads CASSQVAWTANTGELFF. As DNA, the CDR3 is TGCGCCAGCAGCCAAGTAGCGTGGACAGCGAACACCGGGGAGCTGTTTTTT.